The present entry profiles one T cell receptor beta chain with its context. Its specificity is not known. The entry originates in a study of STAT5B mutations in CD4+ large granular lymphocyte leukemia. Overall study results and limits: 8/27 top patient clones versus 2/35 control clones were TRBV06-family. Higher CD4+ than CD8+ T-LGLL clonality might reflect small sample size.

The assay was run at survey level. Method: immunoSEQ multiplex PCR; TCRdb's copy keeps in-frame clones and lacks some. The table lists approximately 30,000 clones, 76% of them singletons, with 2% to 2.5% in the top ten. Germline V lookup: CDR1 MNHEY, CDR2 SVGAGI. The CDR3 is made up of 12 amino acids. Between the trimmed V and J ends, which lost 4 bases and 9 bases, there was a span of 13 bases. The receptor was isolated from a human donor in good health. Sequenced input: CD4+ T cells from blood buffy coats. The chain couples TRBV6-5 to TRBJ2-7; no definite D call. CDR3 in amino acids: CASSLSGLGQYF. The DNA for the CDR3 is TGTGCCAGCAGTTTGTCGGGTCTTGGGCAGTACTTC.